This T cell receptor beta chain was identified in a study of blood T cell repertoires in COVID-19. In the source study's methods: Amplification with reference gene primers provided the estimates of nucleated cell counts. TCRdb's copy holds only in-frame clones and misses some; the assay was immunoSEQ multiplex PCR. The V and J calls and clone size are taken from that table; D and trimming were inferred from the DNA. The sample lists about 130,000 clones, more than 70% occurring once. Sequencing was carried out using peripheral blood. This clonotype was sampled from a woman at least 80 years old with COVID-19, enrolled during active disease.

The CDR3 protein is CATSGDRGSYEQYF. CDR3 DNA sequence: TGTGCCACCAGCGGGGACAGGGGGAGTTACGAGCAGTACTTC. This chain uses TRBV15 with TRBJ2-7, with 11 bases lining up with TRBD1. This CDR3 contains 14 residues. Germline CDR1 LNHNV, CDR2 YYDKDF (reference sequence). V dropped 5 bases and J dropped 4; count of bases not matched to a gene: 4.